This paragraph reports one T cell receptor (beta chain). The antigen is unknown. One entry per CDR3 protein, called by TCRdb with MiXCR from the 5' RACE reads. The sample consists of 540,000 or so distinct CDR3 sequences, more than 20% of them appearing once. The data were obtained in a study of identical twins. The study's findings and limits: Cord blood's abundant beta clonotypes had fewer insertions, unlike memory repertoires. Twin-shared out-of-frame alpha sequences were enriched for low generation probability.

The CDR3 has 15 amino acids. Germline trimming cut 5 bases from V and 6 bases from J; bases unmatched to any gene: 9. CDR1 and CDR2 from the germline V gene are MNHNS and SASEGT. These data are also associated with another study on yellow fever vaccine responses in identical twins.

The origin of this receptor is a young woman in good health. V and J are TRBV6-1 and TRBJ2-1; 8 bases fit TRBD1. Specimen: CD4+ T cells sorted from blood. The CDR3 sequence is CASSPATGAGNEQFF. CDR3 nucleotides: TGTGCCAGCAGTCCCGCGACAGGGGCGGGCAATGAGCAGTTCTTC.